These 28 T cell receptor beta chains were sequenced from one sample in a study of response to subunit inactivated influenza vaccine. From the RT-PCR reads, TCRdb called clonotypes with MiXCR, one entry per CDR3 protein. Of about 190,000 distinct CDR3 sequences in the sample, about 15% are singletons; the top ten hold approximately 27%. Source: CD8+ T cells sorted from PBMCs, taken roughly 5 days after vaccination. The receptors shown here come from a middle-aged man who received an inactivated influenza vaccine.

The chain uses TRBV20-1 and TRBJ2-7, with 9 bases identical to TRBD1. The trim removed 3 bases at V and 2 bases at J, leaving 5 bases unmatched. Germline V CDR1 and CDR2: DFQATT, SNEGSKA (reference sequence). There are 14 residues in the CDR3. For the CDR3, the DNA is TGCAGTGCTAGTATCCGGGACAGGGCCTACGAGCAGTACTTC. As protein: CSASIRDRAYEQYF.

This clonotype was found a few times. This sequence joins TRBV11-2 and TRBJ2-7; 7 bases agree with TRBD1. The germline CDR1 and CDR2 sequences are SGHAT and FQNNGV. V was pared by 5 bases and J by 6 bases, with 10 bases of the junction left unmatched. This CDR3 is built from 14 residues. As DNA, the CDR3 is TGTGCCAGCAGCCCTGACAGGGTATTCGGCGAGCAGTACTTC. Protein product: CASSPDRVFGEQYF.

This clonotype was counted many times. V is TRBV10-3 and J is TRBJ2-7, with 9 bases lining up with TRBD2. CDR3 size: 14 residues. The trim removed 2 bases at V and 5 bases at J, leaving 4 bases unmatched. Germline CDR1 and CDR2: ENHRY and SYGVKD. The CDR3 protein is CAISEPSGIDEQYF. The CDR3 coding sequence is TGTGCCATCAGTGAGCCTAGCGGGATCGACGAGCAGTACTTC.

This chain uses TRBV7-9 with TRBJ1-2; TRBD1 agrees at 7 bases. J was trimmed by 4 bases and V by 4 bases; bases with no gene match: 6. Germline values: CDR1 SEHNR, CDR2 FQNEAQ (reference sequence). The CDR3 runs 14 residues. In DNA form, the CDR3 reads TGTGCCAGCAGCTGGAGGGGGCCAGGCTATGGCTACACCTTC. This gives the protein CASSWRGPGYGYTF.

This clonotype was picked up many times. The J gene is TRBJ2-3, the V gene TRBV15; TRBD1 agrees at 9 bases. The CDR3 is 18 amino acids. Germline V gene sequence: CDR1 LNHNV, CDR2 YYDKDF (reference sequence). With 3 bases clipped from V and 1 base from J, the junction kept 11 bases outside the gene matches. CDR3 nucleotide sequence: TGTGCCACCAGCAGCTTCCCGGACAGGGGAAAGGGCACAGATACGCAGTATTTT. Translated, it gives CATSSFPDRGKGTDTQYF.

This clonotype was found a few times. The genes are TRBV20-1 and TRBJ1-4; D gene ambiguous. Trimming cost V 4 bases and J 6 bases, with 18 bases left between them. The CDR3 extends over 15 amino acids. Germline V gives CDR1 DFQATT, CDR2 SNEGSKA (reference sequence). The CDR3 sequence: CSANSGILTDEKLFF. In nucleotides, the CDR3 is TGCAGTGCTAATAGCGGTATCCTGACGGATGAAAAACTGTTTTTT.

The chain is built from TRBV6-1 and TRBJ2-1; TRBD2 aligns across 9 bases. The CDR3 covers 15 residues. V dropped 3 bases and J dropped 10; count of bases not matched to a gene: 10. CDR1 is MNHNS and CDR2 is SASEGT in the germline V gene. CDR3 amino acids: CASSEDAGGLQEQFF. CDR3 nucleotides: TGTGCCAGCAGTGAGGATGCGGGGGGGCTACAGGAGCAGTTCTTC.

Only a few counts were recorded for this clonotype. The gene calls are TRBV3-1 and TRBJ1-6; TRBD1 aligns across 7 bases. CDR1 is LGHDT, CDR2 YNNKEL, per germline (reference sequence). V trimming: 0 bases; J trimming: 7 bases; junction bases outside the gene matches: 6. CDR3 length equals 16 residues. The CDR3 loop is CASSQDRGPYNSPLHF. Here the CDR3 DNA reads TGTGCCAGCAGCCAAGATAGGGGGCCGTACAATTCACCCCTCCACTTT.

V usage is TRBV4-2 and J usage is TRBJ1-1; TRBD1 matches 9 bases. There are 17 residues in the CDR3. Germline loops: CDR1 LGHNA, CDR2 YNFKEQ. V was clipped by 3 bases and J by 2 bases; unmatched bases: 10. This CDR3 is CASSQLTGTGYNTEAFF. CDR3 coding DNA: TGTGCCAGCAGCCAGCTCACCGGGACAGGGTATAACACTGAAGCTTTCTTT.

The CDR3 sequence: CASSQDPSGGREQYF. The CDR3, as DNA: TGCGCCAGCAGCCAAGATCCGAGTGGGGGCCGCGAGCAGTACTTC. This chain uses TRBV4-3 with TRBJ2-7, with a possible D match to TRBD1 (6 bases). Per germline, CDR1 LGHNA and CDR2 YSLEER. CDR3 length: 15 residues. The germline V and J ends were trimmed by 0 bases and 6 bases, with 15 bases remaining between them.

The chain employs TRBV25-1 and TRBJ2-3, with 7 bases matching TRBD2. V lost 5 bases to trimming and J lost 4 bases; unmatched junction nucleotides: 0. This CDR3 has 12 residues. From germline, CDR1 is MGHDK and CDR2 SYGVNS. CDR3: CASSRGADTQYF. As DNA, the CDR3 is TGTGCCAGCAGTCGGGGGGCAGATACGCAGTATTTT.

The chain uses TRBV5-1 and TRBJ2-3; possible D gene TRBD1, 6 bases. With 1 base removed from V and 4 bases from J, the gap between germline ends came to 13 bases. This CDR3 spans 15 amino acids. Germline V gene lookup returns CDR1 SGHRS and CDR2 YFSETQ. The CDR3 DNA reads as TGCGCCAGCAGCTTGACAGGGTATGGCCCAGATACGCAGTATTTT. This encodes CASSLTGYGPDTQYF.

This chain joins TRBV20-1 and TRBJ2-1; D remains ambiguous. The CDR3 is 11 amino acids. Germline CDR1 and CDR2: DFQATT and SNEGSKA (reference sequence). V was pared by 5 bases and J by 6 bases, with 8 bases between. CDR3 in amino acids: CSAVIGNEQFF. The CDR3 DNA reads TGCAGTGCTGTCATAGGCAATGAGCAGTTCTTC.

This clonotype was observed at least ten times. This sequence joins TRBV4-3 and TRBJ2-2, with 7 bases aligning to TRBD1. The V and J ends lost 2 bases and 0 bases, in that order; junction bases with no gene match: 3. CDR1 and CDR2 from the germline V gene are LGHNA and YSLEER. This CDR3 region has 16 residues. The CDR3 reads CASSQWGQSNTGELFF. CDR3 sequence (DNA): TGCGCCAGCAGCCAATGGGGACAGTCGAACACCGGGGAGCTGTTTTTT.

This clonotype was recorded at least ten times. This chain links TRBV5-1 with TRBJ2-2, with TRBD2 as a possible D gene (5 bases). The CDR3 has 14 amino acids. The V and J ends lost 4 bases and 2 bases respectively, with 9 bases between them. The germline CDR1 and CDR2 sequences are SGHRS and YFSETQ. CDR3 residues: CASSDGDNTGELFF. CDR3 DNA: TGCGCCAGCAGCGACGGGGATAACACCGGGGAGCTGTTTTTT.

The chain links TRBV4-3 to TRBJ2-7; TRBD2 matches 11 bases. This CDR3 contains 17 residues. The J segment lost 2 bases and the V segment lost 0 bases, leaving 6 bases of the junction unmatched. Looked up from germline, CDR1 is LGHNA and CDR2 is YSLEER. As DNA, the CDR3 is TGCGCCAGCAGCCAAGATACTAGCGGGAGTCTACCCTACGAGCAGTACTTC. It translates to CASSQDTSGSLPYEQYF.

J is TRBJ2-7 and V is TRBV5-6, with TRBD1 matching over 11 bases. Germline values: CDR1 SGHDT, CDR2 YYEEEE. CDR3 size: 16 residues. The junction had 4 bases not matched to a gene; V was cut back by 0 bases and J by 2 bases. The CDR3 region is CASSLDGDRGTYEQYF. The CDR3 DNA sequence: TGTGCCAGCAGCTTGGATGGGGACAGGGGGACCTACGAGCAGTACTTC.

This clonotype has more than one count but fewer than ten. This chain joins TRBV2 and TRBJ1-2; 11 bases align to TRBD1. V lost 6 bases, J lost 7 bases, and 13 bases stayed unmatched. The CDR3 totals 16 residues. Germline loops: CDR1 SNHLY, CDR2 FYNNEI. CDR3 residues: CASSLWTGGDLGGYTF. As DNA, the CDR3 is TGTGCCAGCAGCCTCTGGACAGGGGGCGATCTAGGTGGCTACACCTTC.

The CDR3 coding sequence is TGTGCCACCCTCCCCCAGGGGGGGGTTGCAGATACGCAGTATTTT. It codes for CATLPQGGVADTQYF. This chain joins TRBV6-1 and TRBJ2-3, with D perhaps being TRBD1 or TRBD2 (7 bases each). The CDR3 has 15 amino acids. CDR1 is MNHNS, CDR2 SASEGT, per germline. The V gene lost 10 bases and the J gene lost 4 bases, with 21 bases spanning the gap.

This chain joins TRBV2 and TRBJ2-7; TRBD1 aligns across 9 bases. The CDR3 extends over 15 amino acids. The V and J ends lost 0 bases and 3 bases, in that order; junction bases with no gene match: 3. In germline, CDR1 is SNHLY, CDR2 FYNNEI. The DNA of the CDR3 is TGTGCCAGCAGTGAAGCTCGGGACAGGGACTACGAGCAGTACTTC. Encoded protein: CASSEARDRDYEQYF.

In this sample, this clonotype turned up a few times. The chain employs TRBV9 and TRBJ2-3; no definite D call. The CDR3 has 14 amino acids. Germline-derived CDR1 and CDR2 are SGDLS and YYNGEE. V lost 0 bases, J lost 0 bases, and 5 bases lay in between. The CDR3 nucleotides are TGTGCCAGCAGCGTAGGGGTTAGCACAGATACGCAGTATTTT. It translates to CASSVGVSTDTQYF. Based on the CDR3 plus reference TRBV9 and TRBJ2-3, the full variable domain is DSGVTQTPKHLITATGQRVTLRCSPRSGDLSVYWYQQSLDQGLQFLIQYYNGEERAKGNILERFSAQQFPDLHSELNLSSLELGDSALYFCASSVGVSTDTQYFGPGTRLTVL.

The genes are TRBV6-5 and TRBJ2-2, with TRBD1 identical over 7 bases. Germline V gives CDR1 MNHEY, CDR2 SVGAGI. Germline trimming cut 0 bases from V and 8 bases from J; bases unmatched to any gene: 0. This CDR3 has 13 residues. As DNA, the CDR3 is TGTGCCAGCAGTTACTCGGACAGGGGGGAGCTGTTTTTT. This translates into CASSYSDRGELFF.

This clonotype was seen a few times. The genes are TRBV11-2 and TRBJ2-2; 7 nucleotides agree with TRBD2. Germline CDR1 reads SGHAT; CDR2 reads FQNNGV. The trim removed 5 bases at V and 4 bases at J, leaving 7 bases unmatched. The CDR3 contains 15 residues. CDR3 protein: CASSQSGTLTGELFF. As DNA, the CDR3 is TGTGCCAGCAGCCAAAGCGGGACTCTCACCGGGGAGCTGTTTTTT.

The chain is built from TRBV6-4 and TRBJ2-1; D is perhaps TRBD2 (6 bases). This CDR3 has 15 amino acids. V lost 0 bases and J lost 5, with 11 bases in between. Germline loops: CDR1 MRHNA, CDR2 SNTAGT. CDR3: CASSDSPGSNNEQFF. The CDR3 DNA follows: TGTGCCAGCAGTGACTCACCCGGGAGTAACAATGAGCAGTTCTTC.

The rearrangement links TRBV28 to TRBJ2-1; 10 bases match TRBD2. Germline V gene data show CDR1 as MDHEN and CDR2 as SYDVKM. V lost 1 base, J lost 5 bases, and 5 bases stayed unmatched. CDR3 length: 16 amino acids. CDR3 sequence reads: CASSLFGTSVNNEQFF. The DNA for the CDR3 is TGTGCCAGCAGTTTATTCGGGACTAGCGTTAACAATGAGCAGTTCTTC.

The chain carries TRBV28 and TRBJ1-1; D remains ambiguous. Germline V gives CDR1 MDHEN, CDR2 SYDVKM. V gave up 4 bases and J gave up 0 bases, with 9 bases separating them. CDR3 length equals 14 residues. The CDR3 sequence is CASSSRSLNTEAFF. CDR3 bases: TGTGCCAGCAGTTCTAGATCTCTGAACACTGAAGCTTTCTTT.

In this sample, this clonotype turned up many times. V gene TRBV11-2 combines with J gene TRBJ2-1; 11 positions agree with TRBD2. The germline V gene has CDR1 SGHAT and CDR2 FQNNGV. The CDR3 has 15 amino acids. The V and J ends lost 5 bases and 8 bases, in that order; junction bases with no gene match: 8. CDR3 sequence (DNA): TGTGCCAGCAGCCTCGGGACTAGCGGATGGTATGAGCAGTTCTTC. This sequence encodes CASSLGTSGWYEQFF.

V gene TRBV24-1 combines with J gene TRBJ2-1; D gene uncertain. The CDR3 has 15 residues. Trimming took off 6 bases at V and 4 bases at J, with 15 bases between the two ends. Germline CDR1 KGHDR, CDR2 SFDVKD. CDR3 sequence reads: CATSLGGNHYNEQFF. Here the CDR3 DNA reads TGTGCCACCAGTCTTGGCGGTAATCATTACAATGAGCAGTTCTTC.